This T cell receptor (beta chain) is drawn from a study of shared clonotypes between healthy human individuals. Points from the study as a whole: It was observed that about 5% of naive CD4 clonotypes were shared across a few donors.

On this clone itself: Its specificity is not known.

Data came from immunoSEQ multiplex PCR; TCRdb stores just in-frame clones and leaves some out. Of 100,000 to 120,000 clones listed, around 65% are singletons. CDR1 and CDR2 (germline): SGHRS, YFSETQ. CDR3 size: 13 residues. V gave up 4 bases and J gave up 4 bases, with 11 bases separating them. The chain is built from TRBV5-1 and TRBJ1-2; D perhaps matches TRBD1 (6 bases). The sample comprised memory CD8+ T cells sorted from blood. The subset here: CD45RO+ cells pooled with CCR7-negative TemRA cells. The sequence derives from a woman younger than 45 in good health. The CDR3 loop reads CASSDTGSYGYTF. The DNA of the CDR3 is TGCGCCAGCAGCGATACAGGGAGCTATGGCTACACCTTC. Filled out from reference TRBV5-1 and TRBJ1-2, the complete variable domain reads KAGVTQTPRYLIKTRGQQVTLSCSPISGHRSVSWYQQTPGQGLQFLFEYFSETQRNKGNFPGRFSGRQFSNSRSEMNVSTLELGDSALYLCASSDTGSYGYTFGSGTRLTVV.